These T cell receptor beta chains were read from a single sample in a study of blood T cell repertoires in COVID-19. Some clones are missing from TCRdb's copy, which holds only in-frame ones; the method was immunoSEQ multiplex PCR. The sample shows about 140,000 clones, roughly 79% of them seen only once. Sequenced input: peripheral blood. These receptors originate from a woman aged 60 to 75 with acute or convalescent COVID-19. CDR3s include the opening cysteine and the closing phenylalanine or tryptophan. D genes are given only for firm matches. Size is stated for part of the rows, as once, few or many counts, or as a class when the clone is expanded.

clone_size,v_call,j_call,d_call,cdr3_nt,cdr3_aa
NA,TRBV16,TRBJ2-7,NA,TGTGCCAGCAGCCGTTACTACCGGGATTCCGCGGGCGAGCAGTACTTC,CASSRYYRDSAGEQYF
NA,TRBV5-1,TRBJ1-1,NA,TGCGCCAGCAGCTTGGGAGGATTTAACACTGAAGCTTTCTTT,CASSLGGFNTEAFF
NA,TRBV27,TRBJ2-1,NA,TGTGCCAGCAGTTTAGGAGGACTCCGTTACAATGAGCAGTTCTTC,CASSLGGLRYNEQFF
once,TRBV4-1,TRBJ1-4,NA,TGCGCCAGCAGCCAAGTAATGAACAGGGCGAATGAAAAACTGTTTTTT,CASSQVMNRANEKLFF
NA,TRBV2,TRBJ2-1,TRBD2,TGTGCCAGCAGGGCCAACCTAGCGGGAGGCAGTGAGCAGTTCTTC,CASRANLAGGSEQFF
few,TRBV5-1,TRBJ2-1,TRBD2,TGCGCCAGCAGTTTTCGAGGACTAGCGGGAGACGAGCAGTTCTTC,CASSFRGLAGDEQFF
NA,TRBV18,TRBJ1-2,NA,TGTGCCAGCTCACCATACGAGGCCTATGGCTACACCTTC,CASSPYEAYGYTF
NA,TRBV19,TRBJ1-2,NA,TGTGCCAGTAGGCGCGGTCCGGAAAGCTATGGCTACACCTTC,CASRRGPESYGYTF
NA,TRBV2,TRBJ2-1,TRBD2,TGTGCCAGCAGTGGGGGACTAGCGGGAGTAAATGAGCAGTTCTTC,CASSGGLAGVNEQFF
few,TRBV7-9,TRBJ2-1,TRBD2,TGTGCCAGCAGCTTGACTAGCGGGAGGGGTGAGCAGTTCTTC,CASSLTSGRGEQFF
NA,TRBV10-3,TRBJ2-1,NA,TGTGCCATCAGTGAGTCGTCGCAGGGAAGGCAGTTCTTC,CAISESSQGRQFF
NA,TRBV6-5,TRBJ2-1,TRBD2,TGTGCCAGCGGTACCTTAGGCGGGAGTGGCAATGAGCAGTTCTTC,CASGTLGGSGNEQFF
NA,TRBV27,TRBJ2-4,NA,TGTGCCAGCAGCCCCCGGTCTAGCATTCAGTACTTC,CASSPRSSIQYF
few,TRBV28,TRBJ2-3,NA,TGTGCCAGCCGCGGGATAGGCGGGAAGTCAGATACGCAGTATTTT,CASRGIGGKSDTQYF
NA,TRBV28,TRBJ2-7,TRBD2,TGTGCCAGCAGTTCCTCTCCTAGCGGGGTCTGGGATGAGCAGTACTTC,CASSSSPSGVWDEQYF
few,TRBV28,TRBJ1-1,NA,TGTGCCAGCAGTTCCACAGCTTGGTACACTGAAGCTTTCTTT,CASSSTAWYTEAFF
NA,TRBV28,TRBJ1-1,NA,TGTGCCAGCAGTTTTACAGGGATGAACACTGAAGCTTTCTTT,CASSFTGMNTEAFF
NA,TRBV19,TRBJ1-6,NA,TGTGCCAGTAGTAGGGCGACGGCGAATAATTCACCCCTCCACTTT,CASSRATANNSPLHF
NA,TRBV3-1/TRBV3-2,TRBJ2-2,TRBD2,TGTGCCAGCAGCCATCGGCGGGAGCAGGCCGGGGAGCTGTTTTTT,CASSHRREQAGELFF
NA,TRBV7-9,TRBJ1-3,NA,TGTGCCAGCAGCTTAACCACAGGGAAGGACACCATATATTTT,CASSLTTGKDTIYF
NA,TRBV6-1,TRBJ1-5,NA,TGTGCCACCTTTCCGGGTTTAGTGGGAGATCAGCCCCAGCATTTT,CATFPGLVGDQPQHF
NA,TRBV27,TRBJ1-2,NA,TGTGCCAGCGGCCGGGGAAAGGACTATGGCTACACCTTC,CASGRGKDYGYTF
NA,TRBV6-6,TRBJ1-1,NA,TGTGCCAGCAGTCCCCGACAGGTTGAAGCTTTCTTT,CASSPRQVEAFF
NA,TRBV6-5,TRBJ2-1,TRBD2,TGTGCCAGCAGTCTAGCGGGAGCAAGTTCCAATGAGCAGTTCTTC,CASSLAGASSNEQFF
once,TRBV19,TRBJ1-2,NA,TGTGCCACCGGACGTCCTGGTCGAGGGAACTATGGCTACACCTTC,CATGRPGRGNYGYTF
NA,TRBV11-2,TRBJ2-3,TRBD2,TGTGCCAGCAGCCCAGGGACTAGCGGGGGGCAGTATTTT,CASSPGTSGGQYF
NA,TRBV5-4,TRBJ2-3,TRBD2,TGTGCCAGCAGCTTGGACCCCGGGAGGATAGCTCGCCCAGATACGCAGTATTTT,CASSLDPGRIARPDTQYF
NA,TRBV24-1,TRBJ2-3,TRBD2,TGTGCCACCAGTGATCCTCCCCGGGAGGCCGCTGAAAGCACAGATACGCAGTATTTT,CATSDPPREAAESTDTQYF
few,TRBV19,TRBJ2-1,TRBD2,TGTGCCAGTAGAAGGATGGCGGGAGTGTCCTACAATGAGCAGTTCTTC,CASRRMAGVSYNEQFF
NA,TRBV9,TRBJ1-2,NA,TGTGCCAGCAGCGTAGGGAATCCGGGAGTCTATGGCTACACCTTC,CASSVGNPGVYGYTF
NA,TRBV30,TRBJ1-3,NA,TGTGCCTGGGCCCTCGGGAGTGGAAACACCATATATTTT,CAWALGSGNTIYF
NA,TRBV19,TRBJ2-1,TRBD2,TGTGCCAGTAGTCCTAGCGGGAGTAATGAGCAGTTCTTC,CASSPSGSNEQFF
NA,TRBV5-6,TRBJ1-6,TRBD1,TGTGCCAGCAGCGTGGGGGACAGGGGGAATTCACCCCTCCACTTT,CASSVGDRGNSPLHF
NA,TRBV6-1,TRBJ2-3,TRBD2,TGTGCCAGCAGTGATTGGCCTAGCGGGAGCCCCCCCACAGATACGCAGTATTTT,CASSDWPSGSPPTDTQYF
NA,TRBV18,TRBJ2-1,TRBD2,TGTGCCAGCTCACCAGCAAGCGGGAGGGCAGGTGAGCAGTTCTTC,CASSPASGRAGEQFF
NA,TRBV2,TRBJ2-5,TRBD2,TGTGCCAGCAGTTACCCTTTTAGCGGGATGGGGGTAGAGACCCAGTACTTC,CASSYPFSGMGVETQYF
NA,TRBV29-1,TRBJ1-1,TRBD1,TGCAGCGCTGCTTACAGGGGTAACACTGAAGCTTTCTTT,CSAAYRGNTEAFF
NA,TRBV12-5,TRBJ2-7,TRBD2,TGTGCTAGTGGGGGACTAGCGGGAGGGTACGAGCAGTACTTC,CASGGLAGGYEQYF
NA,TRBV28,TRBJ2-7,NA,TGTGCCAGCACCCCTTCCTTAGGCCAAGGGAGCGAGCAGTACTTC,CASTPSLGQGSEQYF
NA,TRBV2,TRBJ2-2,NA,TGTGCCAGCAGATACATTAGCGGTATGGGGGCCGGGGAGCTGTTTTTT,CASRYISGMGAGELFF
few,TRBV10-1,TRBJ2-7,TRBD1,TGCGCCAGCAGTGCTGGGACAGGGGGCGGATACGAGCAGTACTTC,CASSAGTGGGYEQYF
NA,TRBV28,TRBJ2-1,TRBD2,TGTGCCAGCAGTTTAAGTTTGAGCGGGGCTTACAATGAGCAGTTCTTC,CASSLSLSGAYNEQFF
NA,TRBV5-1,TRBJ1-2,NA,TGCGCCAGCAGCTTGGCCGGGGACTCCAGGGGCTACACCTTC,CASSLAGDSRGYTF
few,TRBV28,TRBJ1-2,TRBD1,TGTGCCAGCAGTTTATTCCAGGGGGCGCAGGATGGCTACACCTTC,CASSLFQGAQDGYTF
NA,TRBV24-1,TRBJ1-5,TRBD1,TGTGCCACCAGGTCCCAGGGGGTAGGGAATCAGCCCCAGCATTTT,CATRSQGVGNQPQHF
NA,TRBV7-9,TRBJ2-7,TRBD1,TGTGCCAGCCAAACAGTTACTAGGACAGGGCACTACGAGCAGTACTTC,CASQTVTRTGHYEQYF
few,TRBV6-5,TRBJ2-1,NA,TGTGCCAGCAGTTACTCCTCTAGGGGCCGTCACAATGAGCAGTTCTTC,CASSYSSRGRHNEQFF
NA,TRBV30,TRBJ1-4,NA,TGTGCCTGGAGTGTAGTGGCAGGTCGGGGTGAAAAACTGTTTTTT,CAWSVVAGRGEKLFF
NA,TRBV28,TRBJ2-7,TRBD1,TGTGCCAGCAGTTTAAGACAGGGAGAGGAGTACTTC,CASSLRQGEEYF
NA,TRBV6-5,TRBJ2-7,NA,TGTGCCAGCAGTTACTCGCGGGACAGCCCCTACGAGCAGTACTTC,CASSYSRDSPYEQYF
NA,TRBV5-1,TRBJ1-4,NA,TGCGCCAGCAGGGGCCTAAATGAAAAACTGTTTTTT,CASRGLNEKLFF
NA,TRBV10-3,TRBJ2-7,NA,TGTGCCATCAGTGTGGCAGGGACCTACGAGCAGTACTTC,CAISVAGTYEQYF
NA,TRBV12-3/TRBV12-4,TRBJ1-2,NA,TGTGCCACTTTTGACAGCTATGGCTACACCTTC,CATFDSYGYTF
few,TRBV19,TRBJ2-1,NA,TGTGCCAGTAGTATAACAATGGACAATGAGCAGTTCTTC,CASSITMDNEQFF
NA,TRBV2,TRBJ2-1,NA,TGTGCCACCCCGGATGAGCAGTTCTTC,CATPDEQFF
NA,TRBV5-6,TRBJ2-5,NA,TGTGCCAGCAGCTCTTGGGGGGGCCTCCAAGAGACCCAGTACTTC,CASSSWGGLQETQYF